This T cell receptor beta chain was captured in a study of T cell changes during pregnancy in multiple sclerosis. This clone was counted ten times or more. The CDR3 loop spans 13 amino acids. The V gene lost 2 bases and the J gene lost 8 bases, with 13 bases spanning the gap. Germline-derived CDR1 and CDR2 are SGHDT and YYEEEE. TCRdb keeps only in-frame clones here, not all; method: immunoSEQ multiplex PCR. Of around 78,000 clones listed, roughly 93% are singletons. Sequenced here: peripheral blood, sampled in the second trimester of pregnancy. The chain carries TRBV5-6 and TRBJ1-1; tentatively, D is TRBD1 (5 bases). This sequence was found in a female donor with multiple sclerosis, enrolled in a pregnancy study. CDR3 DNA: TGTGCCAGCAGCTTAGGACACCGAGAGGAAGCTTTCTTT. Protein: CASSLGHREEAFF.